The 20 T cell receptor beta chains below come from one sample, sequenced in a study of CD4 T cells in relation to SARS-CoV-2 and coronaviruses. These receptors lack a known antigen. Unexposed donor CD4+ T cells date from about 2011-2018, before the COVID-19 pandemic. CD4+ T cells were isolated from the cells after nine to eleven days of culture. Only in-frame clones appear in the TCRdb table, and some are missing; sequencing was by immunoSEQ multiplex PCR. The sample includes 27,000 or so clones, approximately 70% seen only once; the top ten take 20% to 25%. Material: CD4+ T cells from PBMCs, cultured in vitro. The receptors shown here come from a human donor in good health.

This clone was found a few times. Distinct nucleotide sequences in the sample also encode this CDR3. This CDR3 is CASSVETDTQYF. Here the CDR3 DNA reads TGTGCCAGCAGTGTAGAAACAGATACGCAGTATTTT. The chain employs TRBV2 and TRBJ2-3, with D unresolved. This CDR3 comprises 12 residues. The V and J ends lost 4 bases and 3 bases respectively, with 5 bases between them. Germline lookup yields CDR1 SNHLY and CDR2 FYNNEI. Full variable domain (remainder filled in from reference TRBV2 and TRBJ2-3): EPEVTQTPSHQVTQMGQEVILRCVPISNHLYFYWYRQILGQKVEFLVSFYNNEISEKSEIFDDQFSVERPDGSNFTLKIRSTKLEDSAMYFCASSVETDTQYFGPGTRLTVL.

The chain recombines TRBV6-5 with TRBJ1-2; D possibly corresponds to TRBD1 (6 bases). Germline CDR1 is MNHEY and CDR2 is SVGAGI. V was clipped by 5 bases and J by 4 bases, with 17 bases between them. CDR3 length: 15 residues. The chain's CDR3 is CASSLGGGTFYGYTF. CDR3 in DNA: TGTGCCAGCAGTCTTGGAGGGGGGACTTTCTATGGCTACACCTTC.

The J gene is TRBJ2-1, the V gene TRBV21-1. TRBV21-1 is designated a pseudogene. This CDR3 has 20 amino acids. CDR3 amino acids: CASSNWLQRLSDSSYNEQFF. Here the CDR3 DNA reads TGTGCCAGCAGCAATTGGCTACAACGACTTAGCGACAGCTCCTACAATGAGCAGTTCTTC.

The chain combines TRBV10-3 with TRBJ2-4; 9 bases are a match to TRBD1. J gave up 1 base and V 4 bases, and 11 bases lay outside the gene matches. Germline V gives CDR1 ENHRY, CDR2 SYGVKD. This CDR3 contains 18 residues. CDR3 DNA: TGTGCCATCAGTGCGGGACAGGGAGAGGTCGGGGCCAAAAACATTCAGTACTTC. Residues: CAISAGQGEVGAKNIQYF.

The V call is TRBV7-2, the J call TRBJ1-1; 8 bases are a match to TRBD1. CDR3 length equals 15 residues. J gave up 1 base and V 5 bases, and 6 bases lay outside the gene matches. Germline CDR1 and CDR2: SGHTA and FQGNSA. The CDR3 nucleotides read TGTGCCAGCAGCCCAAGACAGGGGCGGAACACTGAAGCTTTCTTT. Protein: CASSPRQGRNTEAFF. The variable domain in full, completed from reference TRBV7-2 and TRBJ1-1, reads GAGVSQSPSNKVTEKGKDVELRCDPISGHTALYWYRQSLGQGLEFLIYFQGNSAPDKSGLPSDRFSAERTGGSVSTLTIQRTQQEDSAVYLCASSPRQGRNTEAFFGQGTRLTVV.

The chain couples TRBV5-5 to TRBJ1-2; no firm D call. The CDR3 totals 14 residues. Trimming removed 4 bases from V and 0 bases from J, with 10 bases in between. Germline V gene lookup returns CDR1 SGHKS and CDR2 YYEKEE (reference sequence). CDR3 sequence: CASSPPLANYGYTF. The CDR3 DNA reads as TGTGCCAGCAGCCCCCCCCTAGCTAACTATGGCTACACCTTC.

DNA for the CDR3: TGTGCCAGCAGCAATAGGGGATCCGGGGAGCTGTTTTTT. Residues: CASSNRGSGELFF. The chain links TRBV21-1 to TRBJ2-2; the table's TRBD1 call for D was not verified on the DNA. TRBV21-1 is classified as a pseudogene. The CDR3 is 13 residues long.

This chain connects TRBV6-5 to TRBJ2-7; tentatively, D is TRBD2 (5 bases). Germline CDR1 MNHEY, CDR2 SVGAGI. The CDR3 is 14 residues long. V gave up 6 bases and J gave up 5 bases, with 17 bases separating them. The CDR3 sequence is CASSLNKPEDEQYF. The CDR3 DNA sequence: TGTGCCAGCAGCCTAAATAAACCGGAGGACGAGCAGTACTTC.

The CDR3: CASSPGANYGYTF. The CDR3 coding sequence is TGTGCCAGCAGCCCAGGGGCCAACTATGGCTACACCTTC. V and J are TRBV5-4 and TRBJ1-2; maybe TRBD1 (6 bases). The CDR3 spans 13 residues. Trimming shortened V by 4 bases and J by 2 bases, and 9 bases separated the two germline ends. Per germline, CDR1 SGHNT and CDR2 YYREEE (reference sequence). Drawing the rest from reference TRBV5-4 and TRBJ1-2, the complete variable domain is ETGVTQSPTHLIKTRGQQVTLRCSSQSGHNTVSWYQQALGQGPQFIFQYYREEENGRGNFPPRFSGLQFPNYSSELNVNALELDDSALYLCASSPGANYGYTFGSGTRLTVV.

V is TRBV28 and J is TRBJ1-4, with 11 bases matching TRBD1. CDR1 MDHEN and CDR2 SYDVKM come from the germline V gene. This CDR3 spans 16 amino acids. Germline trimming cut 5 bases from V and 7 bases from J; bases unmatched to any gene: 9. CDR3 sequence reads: CASSGQGAPKREKLFF. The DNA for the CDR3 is TGTGCCAGCAGTGGACAGGGGGCGCCGAAGCGTGAAAAACTGTTTTTT.

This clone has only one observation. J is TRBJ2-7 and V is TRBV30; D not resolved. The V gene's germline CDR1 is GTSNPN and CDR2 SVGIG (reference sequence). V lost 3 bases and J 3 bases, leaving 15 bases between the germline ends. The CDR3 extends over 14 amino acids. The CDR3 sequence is CAWRPGSSGYEQYF. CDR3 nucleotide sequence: TGTGCCTGGAGGCCGGGCAGCTCGGGCTACGAGCAGTACTTC.

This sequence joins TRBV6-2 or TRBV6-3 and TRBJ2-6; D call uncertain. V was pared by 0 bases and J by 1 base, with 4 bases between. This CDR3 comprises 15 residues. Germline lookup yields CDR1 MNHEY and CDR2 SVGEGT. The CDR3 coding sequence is TGTGCCAGCAGTTACTCGGGATCTGGGGCCAACGTCCTGACTTTC. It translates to CASSYSGSGANVLTF.

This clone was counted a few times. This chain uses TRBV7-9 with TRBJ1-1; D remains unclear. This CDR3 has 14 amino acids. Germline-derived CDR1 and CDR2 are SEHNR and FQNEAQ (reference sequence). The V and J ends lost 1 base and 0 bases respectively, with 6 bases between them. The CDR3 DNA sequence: TGTGCCAGCAGCTTAGGTGATTTGAACACTGAAGCTTTCTTT. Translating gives CASSLGDLNTEAFF.

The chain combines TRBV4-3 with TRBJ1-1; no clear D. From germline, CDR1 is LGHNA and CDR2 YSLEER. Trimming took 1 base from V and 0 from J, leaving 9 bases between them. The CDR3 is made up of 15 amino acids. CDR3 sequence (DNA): TGCGCCAGCAGCCAAGTTTGGGGTATGAACACTGAAGCTTTCTTT. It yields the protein CASSQVWGMNTEAFF.

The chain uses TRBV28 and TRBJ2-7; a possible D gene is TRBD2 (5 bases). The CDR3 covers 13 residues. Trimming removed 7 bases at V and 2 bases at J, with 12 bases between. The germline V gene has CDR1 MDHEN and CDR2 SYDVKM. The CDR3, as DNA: TGTGCCAGCATGGGCGGGCCCCCCTACGAGCAGTACTTC. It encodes CASMGGPPYEQYF. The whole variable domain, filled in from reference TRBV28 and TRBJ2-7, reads DVKVTQSSRYLVKRTGEKVFLECVQDMDHENMFWYRQDPGLGLRLIYFSYDVKMKEKGDIPEGYSVSREKKERFSLILESASTNQTSMYLCASMGGPPYEQYFGPGTRLTVT.

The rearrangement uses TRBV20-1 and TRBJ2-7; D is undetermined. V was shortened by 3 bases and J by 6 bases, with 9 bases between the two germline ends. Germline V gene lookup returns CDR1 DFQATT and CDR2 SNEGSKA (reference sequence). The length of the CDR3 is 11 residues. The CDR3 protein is CSASTRGEQYF. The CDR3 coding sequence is TGCAGTGCTAGCACAAGAGGCGAGCAGTACTTC.

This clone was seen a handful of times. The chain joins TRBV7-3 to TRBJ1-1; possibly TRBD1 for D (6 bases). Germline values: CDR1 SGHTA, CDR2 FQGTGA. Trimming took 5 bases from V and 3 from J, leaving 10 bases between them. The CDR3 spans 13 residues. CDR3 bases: TGTGCCAGCAGCCGACAGGCGGACACTGAAGCTTTCTTT. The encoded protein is CASSRQADTEAFF.

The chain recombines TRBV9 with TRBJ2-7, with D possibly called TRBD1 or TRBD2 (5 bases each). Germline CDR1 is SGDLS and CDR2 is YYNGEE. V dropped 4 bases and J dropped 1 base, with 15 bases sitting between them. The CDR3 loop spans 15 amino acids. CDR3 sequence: CASSPGDDRSYEQYF. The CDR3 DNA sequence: TGTGCCAGCAGCCCCGGGGACGATAGGTCCTACGAGCAGTACTTC.

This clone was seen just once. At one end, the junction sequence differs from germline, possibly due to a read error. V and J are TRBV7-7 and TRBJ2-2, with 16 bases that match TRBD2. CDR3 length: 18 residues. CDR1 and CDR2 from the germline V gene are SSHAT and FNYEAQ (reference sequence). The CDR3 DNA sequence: TGTGCTAGCAGCACGGGACTAGCGGGAGGGCCGGGCACCGGGGAGCTGTTTTTT. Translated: CASSTGLAGGPGTGELFF.

The DNA of the CDR3 is TGTGCCAGTAGGAACCAGGGGAATTCACCCCTCCACTTT. It specifies CASRNQGNSPLHF. This chain uses TRBV19 with TRBJ1-6; TRBD1 is a possible D gene (6 bases). The CDR3 spans 13 residues. Germline CDR1 reads LNHDA; CDR2 reads SQIVND (reference sequence). The V and J ends lost 6 bases and 7 bases respectively, with 10 bases between them.